A selection of T cell receptor beta chains follows, all from one sample in a study of T-cell reconstitution after alpha-beta-depleted transplantation in children. TCRdb analysed the PCR reads with MiXCR anew, one entry per CDR3 protein. The data contain just under 550,000 distinct CDR3 sequences, approximately 20% of them singletons. The sample in question was PBMCs from the stem cell graft donor, obtained from the stem cell graft. These TCRs come from a human donor who donated a stem cell graft to a child with acute lymphoblastic leukemia. CDR3s include the opening cysteine and the closing phenylalanine or tryptophan. D genes are given only for firm matches. Not every row has a clone size; where given, it reads once, few, many or a size class.

V gene,CDR3 length,J gene,D gene,clone size,CDR3 protein,CDR3 DNA
TRBV13,16,TRBJ2-7,TRBD2,.,CASSPGLAGAGGEQYF,TGTGCCAGCAGCCCGGGACTAGCGGGGGCCGGTGGCGAGCAGTACTTC
TRBV4-1,19,TRBJ2-5,TRBD2,few,CASSQVILFPTSGQETQYF,TGCGCCAGCAGCCAAGTAATCCTCTTTCCTACTAGCGGTCAAGAGACCCAGTACTTC
TRBV27,15,TRBJ2-3,.,few,CASSQTTPRTDTQYF,TGTGCCAGCAGCCAAACAACACCCCGCACAGATACGCAGTATTTT
TRBV28,10,TRBJ1-2,.,few,CATGYYGYTF,TGTGCCACGGGGTACTATGGCTACACCTTC
TRBV5-5,15,TRBJ2-2,TRBD1,few,CASSAGTGTTGELFF,TGTGCCAGCAGCGCAGGGACAGGGACCACCGGGGAGCTGTTTTTT
TRBV7-6,13,TRBJ1-5,.,many,CASSLSGAQPQHF,TGTGCCAGCAGCTTATCAGGGGCTCAGCCCCAGCATTTT
TRBV6-5,15,TRBJ2-1,.,few,CASSYDGSSYNEQFF,TGTGCCAGCAGTTACGACGGCAGCTCCTACAATGAGCAGTTCTTC
TRBV5-1,14,TRBJ1-1,.,.,CASSFGRTNTEAFF,TGCGCCAGCAGCTTTGGACGGACGAACACTGAAGCTTTCTTT
TRBV15,14,TRBJ1-1,.,.,CATSRDSTNTEAFF,TGTGCCACCAGCAGAGATAGTACGAACACTGAAGCTTTCTTT
TRBV13,15,TRBJ2-1,TRBD2,few,CASSLEAGVNNEQFF,TGTGCCAGCAGCTTAGAAGCGGGAGTCAACAATGAGCAGTTCTTC
TRBV28,16,TRBJ1-5,TRBD1,.,CASSLSGGGGEQPQHF,TGTGCCAGCAGTTTATCAGGGGGAGGGGGGGAGCAGCCCCAGCATTTT
TRBV29-1,12,TRBJ2-7,.,.,CSVEFDSYEQYF,TGCAGCGTTGAATTTGACTCCTACGAGCAGTACTTC
TRBV5-1,14,TRBJ2-7,.,few,CASSAGTSFYEQYF,TGCGCCAGCAGCGCAGGGACATCTTTCTACGAGCAGTACTTC
TRBV5-6,17,TRBJ2-1,TRBD2,few,CASTYWTSGINYNEQFF,TGTGCCAGCACCTACTGGACTAGCGGGATTAACTACAATGAGCAGTTCTTC
TRBV12-3/TRBV12-4,14,TRBJ2-1,TRBD1,few,CASSSGQGFNEQFF,TGTGCCAGCAGCTCGGGACAGGGGTTCAATGAGCAGTTCTTC
TRBV7-9,14,TRBJ1-1,.,few,CASSPVNVNTEAFF,TGTGCCAGCAGCCCCGTTAATGTGAACACTGAAGCTTTCTTT
TRBV5-1,16,TRBJ1-2,.,.,CASSPESSRGWGGYTF,TGCGCCAGCAGCCCCGAATCGTCAAGGGGCTGGGGTGGCTACACCTTC
TRBV6-5,16,TRBJ1-2,TRBD1,few,CASSLGQPTTNYGYTF,TGTGCCAGCAGCCTGGGACAGCCAACCACTAACTATGGCTACACCTTC